Sequencing of this T cell receptor beta chain was carried out in a study of monozygotic twins with inflammatory bowel disease. Study-wide points: The co-twins with IBD showed lower TCRbeta diversity (inverse Simpson) than their healthy siblings. Twin concordance left repertoire similarity unchanged, with limited power a possible explanation for this lack of difference. The sharing of clonotypes with others was lower in IBD patients than in healthy twins, especially with disease activity.

Two nested PCRs, approximately 16 and 10 cycles, amplified TCRalpha and TCRbeta cDNA. TCRdb reprocessed the 5' RACE reads and reports one entry per CDR3 protein, with no DNA. In total, the table holds roughly 140,000 distinct CDR3 sequences. About this clonotype: The target antigen is unknown.

In germline, CDR1 is KGHSH, CDR2 LQKENI. CDR3 length: 14 residues. This receptor was obtained from a human donor with ulcerative colitis or Crohn's disease, or a healthy co-twin of an affected twin (not recorded which). The material sequenced was blood. The rearrangement joins TRBV18 to TRBJ2-1. CDR3 in amino acids: CASSLTGGVNEQFF.